The entry below describes one T cell receptor beta chain. The antigen remains undetermined. The data originate from a study of T cell clones after liver transplantation. Study as a whole: Post-transplant blood was tracked for graft-donor-reactive T cell clones identified in a pre-transplant mixed lymphocyte reaction. Graft-donor-reactive sequences were compared with third-party-reactive TCRbeta sequences from pre-transplant mixed lymphocyte reactions. Study observations and caveats: Post-transplant time points were not standardized, so conclusions are preliminary.

This CDR3 spans 11 amino acids. Germline V gene lookup returns CDR1 MDHEN and CDR2 SYDVKM. V lost 10 bases, J lost 5 bases, and 11 bases lay in between. Sequencing used immunoSEQ multiplex PCR; TCRdb keeps in-frame clones, though not all of them. The table has 50,000 to 55,000 clones, approximately 71% seen once. The origin of this receptor is a human patient who received a liver transplant. Some of these T cells may belong to the graft donor. Sample: CD4+ T cells from blood, taken approximately 54 months after liver transplant. The rearrangement links TRBV28 to TRBJ1-2; D unclear. The CDR3 DNA reads TGTGCCATCCAAGCCCTGTATGGCTACACCTTC. Translated, it gives CAIQALYGYTF.